What follows describes a single T cell receptor (beta chain). What it binds is not known. The V end was cut by 5 bases, the J end by 0 bases, with 14 bases between. Germline V lookup: CDR1 SEHNR, CDR2 FQNEAQ (reference sequence). The CDR3 has 15 residues. The sample originates from a study of shared clonotypes between healthy human individuals. Study summary: Three plates each covered CD4 naive and memory; CD8 naive two, CD8 memory one. The study's findings and limits: Although depth was large, rarefaction showed that sequencing of the sorted subsets was incomplete. Relative to their counterparts shared across all four donors, non-shared clonotypes exhibited diminished generation probabilities.

Here immunoSEQ multiplex PCR was the method, and the copy in TCRdb shows in-frame clones only, minus some. The data hold millions of clones, with 90% to 95% observed a single time. Material for sequencing was naive CD4+ T cells sorted from blood. The subset here: CD45RA+ positively selected. The receptor was derived from a man aged 18 to 30 in good health. The V call is TRBV7-9, the J call TRBJ2-7; D might be TRBD1 (6 bases). DNA for the CDR3: TGTGCCAGCAGCCCTCACCGGACAGCCTCCTACGAGCAGTACTTC. Translating gives CASSPHRTASYEQYF.